Shown below are 14 T cell receptor beta chains from a single sample sequenced in a study of blood T cell repertoires in COVID-19. Sequencing used immunoSEQ multiplex PCR; TCRdb keeps in-frame clones, though not all of them. In the table there are 98,000 or so clones, roughly 91% of which are singletons. Sequencing was performed on peripheral blood. Receptors originate from a human donor in a cohort sampled during active COVID-19.

V is TRBV9 and J is TRBJ2-1, with 12 bases identical to TRBD2. CDR1 and CDR2 (germline): SGDLS, YYNGEE. Trimming cost V 4 bases and J 3 bases; bases outside gene matches: 2. The CDR3 runs to 15 residues. As DNA, the CDR3 is TGTGCCAGCAGCACTAGCGGGGGGTACTACAATGAGCAGTTCTTC. Translated, it gives CASSTSGGYYNEQFF.

The chain joins TRBV25-1 to TRBJ2-2; D call uncertain. V lost 3 bases to trimming and J lost 2 bases, with 10 bases between them. The CDR3 spans 15 residues. Germline V gene sequence: CDR1 MGHDK, CDR2 SYGVNS. CDR3 region: CASSDFSTNTGELFF. For the CDR3, the DNA is TGTGCCAGCAGTGATTTCTCTACCAACACCGGGGAGCTGTTTTTT.

This clone was seen just once. This chain uses TRBV28 with TRBJ1-2; possibly TRBD1 for D (6 bases). Trimming stripped 1 base from V and 8 bases from J, with 8 bases between. Germline V gene data show CDR1 as MDHEN and CDR2 as SYDVKM. CDR3 length: 12 amino acids. For the CDR3, the DNA is TGTGCCAGCAGTTTATCGGGGGGCGGCTACACCTTC. Protein product: CASSLSGGGYTF.

V gene TRBV6-2 or TRBV6-3 combines with J gene TRBJ2-5; 12 bases line up with TRBD2. The CDR3 length is 16 residues. The V and J ends lost 6 bases and 3 bases, in that order; junction bases with no gene match: 8. Germline CDR1 and CDR2: MNHEY and SVGEGT. CDR3 protein: CASSPSRLAGEETQYF. The CDR3 DNA sequence: TGTGCCAGCAGCCCCTCCCGACTAGCGGGAGAAGAGACCCAGTACTTC.

The V call is TRBV25-1, the J call TRBJ2-5, with 7 positions matching TRBD1. The germline V gene encodes CDR1 MGHDK and CDR2 SYGVNS. V was clipped by 3 bases and J by 2 bases; unmatched bases: 12. The CDR3 runs 17 residues. The CDR3 sequence is CASSDPEGTAMQETQYF. CDR3 DNA: TGTGCCAGCAGTGACCCTGAAGGGACAGCTATGCAAGAGACCCAGTACTTC.

The chain is built from TRBV25-1 and TRBJ1-4; D gene unclear. CDR3 length equals 14 residues. Germline V gives CDR1 MGHDK, CDR2 SYGVNS. Trimming pared 4 bases from V and 6 bases from J, leaving 12 bases between. Here the CDR3 reads CASSGGRDYEKLFF. CDR3 nucleotides: TGTGCCAGCAGTGGTGGTAGAGATTATGAAAAACTGTTTTTT.

V gene TRBV7-2 combines with J gene TRBJ2-2; D remains ambiguous. The V and J ends lost 6 bases and 5 bases respectively, with 10 bases between them. Germline V lookup: CDR1 SGHTA, CDR2 FQGNSA. The CDR3 is made up of 13 amino acids. CDR3 bases: TGTGCCAGCAGATCAGACGGGACCGGGGAGCTGTTTTTT. This translates into CASRSDGTGELFF.

This clone came up a few times. The chain uses TRBV6-2 or TRBV6-3 and TRBJ1-1; 8 bases align to TRBD1. CDR1 is MNHEY, CDR2 SVGEGT, per germline. The CDR3 has 17 amino acids. Trimming took 6 bases from V and 0 from J; bases not matched to a gene: 12. The CDR3 reads CASSHRTGRRVNTEAFF. The DNA for the CDR3 is TGTGCCAGCAGCCACCGGACAGGGCGTCGGGTGAACACTGAAGCTTTCTTT.

This chain connects TRBV4-2 to TRBJ1-2, with 12 bases identical to TRBD1. The CDR3 runs 16 residues. In germline, CDR1 is LGHNA, CDR2 YNFKEQ. Trimming removed 4 bases from V and 3 bases from J; junction bases left unmatched: 6. CDR3 in amino acids: CASSRRDRGLDYGYTF. The CDR3 nucleotides read TGTGCCAGCAGCCGCCGGGACAGGGGGCTCGACTATGGCTACACCTTC.

The chain links TRBV4-2 to TRBJ1-2; 9 bases are a match to TRBD1. Germline trimming cut 4 bases from V and 5 bases from J; bases unmatched to any gene: 8. This CDR3 spans 15 amino acids. CDR1 and CDR2 from the germline V gene are LGHNA and YNFKEQ. CDR3 in DNA: TGTGCCAGCAGCCCGGGACAGGGAAAGGGGTATGGCTACACCTTC. Amino acids: CASSPGQGKGYGYTF.

In the case of this clone: Other DNA variants within this sample encode the same CDR3. The chain has TRBV6-5 and TRBJ1-1, with D perhaps TRBD1 (6 bases). Germline values: CDR1 MNHEY, CDR2 SVGAGI. The V end lost 0 bases, the J end lost 5 bases, and 7 bases lay between the germline ends. The CDR3 sequence is 13 residues long. CDR3 nucleotides: TGTGCCAGCAGTTACTCAGGGGGAACTGAAGCTTTCTTT. Protein product: CASSYSGGTEAFF.

The chain uses TRBV7-3 and TRBJ2-5, with TRBD2 matching 11 bases. Germline V gene lookup returns CDR1 SGHTA and CDR2 FQGTGA. With V trimmed by 5 bases and J by 1 base, 9 bases remained unmatched. The CDR3 has 17 amino acids. The CDR3, as DNA: TGTGCCAGCAGCCAACCGCGAACTAGCGGGGGCCAAGAGACCCAGTACTTC. The encoded protein is CASSQPRTSGGQETQYF.

The chain recombines TRBV2 with TRBJ1-4, with 10 positions matching TRBD1. The CDR3 runs to 17 residues. The germline CDR1 and CDR2 sequences are SNHLY and FYNNEI. J was trimmed by 3 bases and V by 3 bases; bases with no gene match: 7. CDR3 DNA: TGTGCCAGCAGTGAGCCGACAGGGGGCGCATCTAATGAAAAACTGTTTTTT. It specifies CASSEPTGGASNEKLFF.

This chain connects TRBV6-5 to TRBJ1-2; 8 bases line up with TRBD1. Germline loops: CDR1 MNHEY, CDR2 SVGAGI. CDR3 size: 11 residues. Trimming took 7 bases from V and 6 from J; bases not matched to a gene: 1. The CDR3 nucleotides are TGTGCCAGCAACAGGGGGGATGGCTACACCTTC. Its protein is CASNRGDGYTF.